This paragraph reports one TCR beta chain. What it binds is not known. The sample is drawn from a study of shared clonotypes between healthy human individuals. Notes on the study in general: Clonotypes that were shared across a handful of donors made up approximately 5.1% of naive CD4 clonotypes. Clonotypes shared by all four sorted-subset donors had higher generation probabilities than non-shared clonotypes.

CDR1 and CDR2 from the germline V gene are SGHAT and FQNNGV. The length of the CDR3 is 14 residues. V was trimmed by 3 bases and J by 6 bases, leaving 11 bases between them. Assay: immunoSEQ multiplex PCR; the TCRdb copy retains only in-frame clones and omits some. Of around 1,100,000 clones detected, approximately 77% appear once; the ten largest clones hold 0.85% to 1%. The rearrangement joins TRBV11-2 to TRBJ2-2; a possible D gene is TRBD1 (5 bases). The sequenced sample consisted of memory CD4+ T cells from PBMCs. Subset of the sample: CD45RA-negative fraction. The sequence was obtained from a man between 18 and 29 years old in good health. Some clones in this sample may be carry-over from other donors' samples. CDR3 sequence: CASSLNQGSGELFF. In DNA, the CDR3 is TGTGCCAGCAGCTTGAACCAGGGTTCCGGGGAGCTGTTTTTT.